What follows are 9 T cell receptor beta chains derived from one specimen sequenced in a study of blood T cell repertoires in COVID-19. The table came from immunoSEQ multiplex PCR; TCRdb's copy has only in-frame clones and leaves some out. The repertoire includes about 210,000 clones, roughly 75% of them detected once, and 5.5% to 8.5% sits in the top ten. The sample was peripheral blood. The receptors derive from a woman aged 70 to 79 with acute or convalescent COVID-19.

This chain connects TRBV21-1 to TRBJ2-6; the DNA was not compared with TRBD1, the D call given in the table. TRBV21-1 is marked as a pseudogene. The CDR3 totals 23 residues. In DNA, the CDR3 is TGTGCCAGCAGCCTGCGACGGGACATTCTCGGGACAGCCACTTCCTCTGGGGCCAACGTCCTGACTTTC. It codes for CASSLRRDILGTATSSGANVLTF.

This clone was observed a handful of times. The chain carries TRBV19 and TRBJ2-6, with D possibly TRBD2 on 6 matching bases. CDR1 and CDR2 (germline): LNHDA, SQIVND (reference sequence). The CDR3 has 16 residues. V lost 1 base and J lost 4, with 11 bases in between. The CDR3 sequence: CASSIVTGAGANVLTF. The CDR3 DNA sequence: TGTGCCAGTAGTATAGTAACGGGAGCCGGGGCCAACGTCCTGACTTTC. The whole variable domain, remainder taken from reference TRBV19 and TRBJ2-6, is DGGITQSPKYLFRKEGQNVTLSCEQNLNHDAMYWYRQDPGQGLRLIYYSQIVNDFQKGDIAEGYSVSREKKESFPLTVTSAQKNPTAFYLCASSIVTGAGANVLTFGAGSRLTVL.

V and J are TRBV6-6 and TRBJ1-4; a possible D gene is TRBD1 (5 bases). Trimming removed 6 bases from V and 8 bases from J, with 10 bases in between. Germline V gene data show CDR1 as MNHNY and CDR2 as SVGAGI (reference sequence). This CDR3 is built from 12 residues. The CDR3 loop is CASSPAGEKLFF. For the CDR3, the DNA is TGTGCCAGCAGCCCTGCAGGGGAAAAACTGTTTTTT.

This clone was seen a few times. V gene TRBV6-5 combines with J gene TRBJ1-1; the match to TRBD1 covers 7 bases. The germline V gene has CDR1 MNHEY and CDR2 SVGAGI. Germline trimming cut 6 bases from V and 4 bases from J; bases unmatched to any gene: 11. The CDR3 contains 15 residues. The CDR3, as DNA: TGTGCCAGCAGCCCGTCACAGGGGCCGCCCACTGAAGCTTTCTTT. Protein product: CASSPSQGPPTEAFF.

The rearrangement links TRBV5-1 to TRBJ2-5; tentative D call: TRBD1 (6 bases). V gave up 0 bases and J gave up 5 bases, with 11 bases separating them. Germline V gene data show CDR1 as SGHRS and CDR2 as YFSETQ. This CDR3 region has 14 residues. In nucleotides, the CDR3 is TGCGCCAGCAGCTTGGTAGGGGGTCGGGAGACCCAGTACTTC. This codes for CASSLVGGRETQYF.

The chain uses TRBV12-2 and TRBJ1-5; the D call of TRBD1 is as the table states it, not checked on the DNA. TRBV12-2 is a pseudogene locus. This CDR3 region has 19 residues. The CDR3 spells CASRSIRDRGTPQHQPQHF. The CDR3 nucleotides are TGTGCAAGTCGCTCAATCCGGGACAGGGGTACCCCCCAGCATCAGCCCCAGCATTTT.

The J gene is TRBJ1-4, the V gene TRBV5-1, with D uncertain. CDR1 is SGHRS and CDR2 is YFSETQ in the germline V gene. V was shortened by 4 bases and J by 0 bases, with 10 bases between the two germline ends. The CDR3 loop spans 15 amino acids. Written as DNA, the CDR3 is TGCGCCAGCAGCAGTACTCACGCAACTAATGAAAAACTGTTTTTT. Its protein is CASSSTHATNEKLFF.

The chain employs TRBV2 and TRBJ2-1; D might be TRBD2 (6 bases). V lost 4 bases, J lost 1 base, and 8 bases lay in between. CDR3 length equals 14 residues. Germline-derived CDR1 and CDR2 are SNHLY and FYNNEI. The CDR3 nucleotides are TGTGCCAGCAGTGCCGGGGGATCCTACAATGAGCAGTTCTTC. Translating gives CASSAGGSYNEQFF.

On this clone itself: Other DNA sequences in the sample encode the same CDR3. The chain has TRBV6-1 and TRBJ2-7; maybe TRBD1 (6 bases). V was trimmed by 3 bases and J by 0 bases, leaving 12 bases between them. Per germline, CDR1 MNHNS and CDR2 SASEGT. CDR3 length equals 15 residues. The DNA of the CDR3 is TGTGCCAGCAGTGAGACAGGTAGGAGCTCCTACGAGCAGTACTTC. Protein sequence: CASSETGRSSYEQYF.